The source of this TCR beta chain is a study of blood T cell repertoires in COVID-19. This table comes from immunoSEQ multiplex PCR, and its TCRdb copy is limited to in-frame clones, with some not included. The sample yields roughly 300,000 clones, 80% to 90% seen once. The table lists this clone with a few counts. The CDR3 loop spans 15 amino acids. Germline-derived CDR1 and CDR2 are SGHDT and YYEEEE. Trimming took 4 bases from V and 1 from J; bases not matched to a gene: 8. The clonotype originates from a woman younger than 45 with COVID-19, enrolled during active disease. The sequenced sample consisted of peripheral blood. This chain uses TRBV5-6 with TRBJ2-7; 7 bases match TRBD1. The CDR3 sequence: CASSARDRSSYEQYF. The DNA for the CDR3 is TGTGCCAGCAGCGCCCGGGACAGAAGTTCCTACGAGCAGTACTTC.